A single sample gave rise to the 9 T cell receptor beta chains below, sequenced in a study of technical replicates of blood from a few donors. Sequencing used immunoSEQ multiplex PCR; TCRdb keeps in-frame clones, though not all of them. The sample shows more than 80,000 clones, 90% to 96% of them seen only once. What was sequenced was T cells isolated from PBMCs. The receptors stem from a human donor in good health.

The V call is TRBV9, the J call TRBJ1-2; TRBD1 matches 7 bases. V was clipped by 1 base and J by 4 bases; unmatched bases: 7. Germline CDR1 reads SGDLS; CDR2 reads YYNGEE. The CDR3 length is 15 residues. The CDR3 protein is CASSVPPGQFYGYTF. In DNA form, the CDR3 reads TGTGCCAGCAGCGTACCACCGGGACAGTTCTATGGCTACACCTTC.

J is TRBJ1-5 and V is TRBV30, with D unclear. V shed 0 bases and J shed 3 bases, with 12 bases lying between them. CDR3 length: 15 residues. Germline CDR1 is GTSNPN and CDR2 is SVGIG (reference sequence). In DNA form, the CDR3 reads TGTGCCTGGAGTGTCTCGGTGTCCTACAATCAGCCCCAGCATTTT. It yields the protein CAWSVSVSYNQPQHF.

This clone showed up just once. This chain uses TRBV18 with TRBJ1-6; D call uncertain. V dropped 6 bases and J dropped 9 bases, with 9 bases sitting between them. CDR1 and CDR2 (germline): KGHSH, LQKENI. The CDR3 loop spans 12 amino acids. CDR3 coding DNA: TGTGCCAGCTCCCTTACGGGTTCACCCCTCCACTTT. Its translation is CASSLTGSPLHF. The complete variable domain, with remaining parts taken from reference TRBV18 and TRBJ1-6, reads NAGVMQNPRHLVRRRGQEARLRCSPMKGHSHVYWYRQLPEEGLKFMVYLQKENIIDESGMPKERFSAEFPKEGPSILRIQQVVRGDSAAYFCASSLTGSPLHFGNGTRLTVT.

The V gene is TRBV6-1, the J gene TRBJ2-7; D gene uncertain. This CDR3 has 13 amino acids. The germline V and J ends were trimmed by 3 bases and 4 bases, with 10 bases remaining between them. In germline, CDR1 is MNHNS, CDR2 SASEGT. CDR3 sequence reads: CASSEQVSYEQYF. The CDR3 DNA is TGTGCCAGCAGTGAGCAGGTTAGTTACGAGCAGTACTTC.

This CDR3 reads CASSPIANSNYGYTF. Written as DNA, the CDR3 is TGTGCCAGCTCACCAATTGCTAACTCTAACTATGGCTACACCTTC. V and J are TRBV18 and TRBJ1-2, with D uncertain. In germline, CDR1 is KGHSH, CDR2 LQKENI. Trimming left V 2 bases short and J 0 bases short, with 10 bases between. The CDR3 length is 15 residues.

For this clone: Different DNA sequences within this sample yield the same CDR3. V is TRBV7-9 and J is TRBJ1-1; TRBD1 is a possible D gene (5 bases). The CDR3 is made up of 13 amino acids. Germline lookup yields CDR1 SEHNR and CDR2 FQNEAQ (reference sequence). Trimming took off 1 base at V and 8 bases at J, with 11 bases between the two ends. CDR3 in amino acids: CASSLVTWGEAFF. The CDR3 DNA follows: TGTGCCAGCAGCTTAGTAACATGGGGCGAAGCTTTCTTT.

V and J are TRBV7-9 and TRBJ2-1, with 8 bases fitting TRBD1. Per the germline V gene, CDR1 is SEHNR and CDR2 is FQNEAQ (reference sequence). The ends lost 6 bases at V and 4 bases at J; junction bases unmatched: 5. This CDR3 is built from 14 residues. CDR3 sequence (DNA): TGTGCCAGCAGGCCCCGACAGGGGTACAATGAGCAGTTCTTC. It specifies CASRPRQGYNEQFF.

This clone came up once. The gene calls are TRBV6-1 and TRBJ1-1; 7 positions match TRBD1. Germline trimming cut 1 base from V and 0 bases from J; bases unmatched to any gene: 8. Germline CDR1 and CDR2: MNHNS and SASEGT. The CDR3 is 17 amino acids. The CDR3 protein is CASSEGQGPMMNTEAFF. The CDR3 bases are TGTGCCAGCAGTGAAGGACAGGGTCCGATGATGAACACTGAAGCTTTCTTT.

The chain combines TRBV11-3 with TRBJ2-5; 7 nucleotides match TRBD1. The germline V gene encodes CDR1 SGHNT and CDR2 YENEEA. The CDR3 contains 16 residues. V shed 1 base, J shed 2 bases, and the junction held 7 bases outside the gene matches. In nucleotides, the CDR3 is TGTGCCAGCAGCTTAGGGGACAGAATGAGACAAGAGACCCAGTACTTC. This sequence encodes CASSLGDRMRQETQYF.